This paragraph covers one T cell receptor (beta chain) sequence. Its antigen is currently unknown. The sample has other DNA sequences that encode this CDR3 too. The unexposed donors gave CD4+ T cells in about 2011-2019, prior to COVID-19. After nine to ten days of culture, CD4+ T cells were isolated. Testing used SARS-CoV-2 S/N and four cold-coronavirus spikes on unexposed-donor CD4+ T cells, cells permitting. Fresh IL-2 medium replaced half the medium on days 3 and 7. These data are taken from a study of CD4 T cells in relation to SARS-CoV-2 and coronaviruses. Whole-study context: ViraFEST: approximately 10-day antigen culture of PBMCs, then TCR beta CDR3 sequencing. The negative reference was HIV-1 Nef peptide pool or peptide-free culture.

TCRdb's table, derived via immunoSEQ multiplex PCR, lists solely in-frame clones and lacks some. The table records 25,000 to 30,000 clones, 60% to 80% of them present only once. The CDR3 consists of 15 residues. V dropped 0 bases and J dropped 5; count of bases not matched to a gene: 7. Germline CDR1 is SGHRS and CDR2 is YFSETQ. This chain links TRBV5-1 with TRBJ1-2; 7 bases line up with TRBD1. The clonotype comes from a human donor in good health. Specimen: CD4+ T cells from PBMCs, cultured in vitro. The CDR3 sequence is CASSLVPTGNYGYTF. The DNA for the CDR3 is TGCGCCAGCAGCTTGGTCCCGACAGGGAATTATGGCTACACCTTC.